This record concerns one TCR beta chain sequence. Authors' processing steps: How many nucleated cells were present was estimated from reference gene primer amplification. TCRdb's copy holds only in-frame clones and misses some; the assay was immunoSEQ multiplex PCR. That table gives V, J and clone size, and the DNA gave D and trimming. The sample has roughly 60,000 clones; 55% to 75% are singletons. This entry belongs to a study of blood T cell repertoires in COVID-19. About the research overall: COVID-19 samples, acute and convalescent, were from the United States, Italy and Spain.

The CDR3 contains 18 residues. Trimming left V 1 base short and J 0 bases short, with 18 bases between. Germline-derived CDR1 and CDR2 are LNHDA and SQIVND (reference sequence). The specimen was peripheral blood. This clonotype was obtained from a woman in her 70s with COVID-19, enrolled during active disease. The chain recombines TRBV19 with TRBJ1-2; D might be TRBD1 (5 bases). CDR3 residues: CASSIVPGFGSANYGYTF. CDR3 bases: TGTGCCAGTAGTATAGTCCCAGGGTTTGGATCAGCTAACTATGGCTACACCTTC.